A single sample gave rise to the 20 T cell receptor beta chains below, sequenced in a study of beta chain features in type 1 diabetes. As every portion of the isolated RNA was reverse transcribed, the sequencing read expressed TCRB transcripts. Data came from immunoSEQ multiplex PCR; TCRdb stores just in-frame clones and leaves some out. The profile shows 970,000 or so clones, roughly 16% of them singletons. The specimen sequenced was naive CD4+ T cells from blood. The receptors here all came from a woman under 30 in good health.

This clone was observed a few times. The chain carries TRBV15 and TRBJ2-3; TRBD2 matches at 7 bases. Germline CDR1 is LNHNV and CDR2 is YYDKDF (reference sequence). The CDR3 runs 15 residues. The V segment lost 1 base and the J segment 5 bases; nucleotides outside the gene matches: 6. The CDR3 DNA sequence: TGTGCCACCAGCAGAGCCCTACTAGCGAGAGATACGCAGTATTTT. Its translation: CATSRALLARDTQYF.

The chain links TRBV7-2 to TRBJ1-4, with unresolved D. Germline-derived CDR1 and CDR2 are SGHTA and FQGNSA. The CDR3 loop spans 15 amino acids. Trimming took off 5 bases at V and 11 bases at J, with 21 bases between the two ends. The CDR3 coding sequence is TGTGCCAGCAGCCCGCAGCACCTCGGGCCGGGGAAACTGTTTTTT. Encoded protein: CASSPQHLGPGKLFF.

This clone was seen many times. The CDR3 nucleotides read TGTGCCAGCACGGAGACCCAGTACTTC. Its translation: CASTETQYF. J is TRBJ2-5 and V is TRBV2; no reliable D call. There are 9 residues in the CDR3. V shed 7 bases and J shed 5 bases, with 2 bases lying between them. The germline gives CDR1 SNHLY, CDR2 FYNNEI.

The chain employs TRBV15 and TRBJ2-2; 11 nucleotides line up with TRBD2. This CDR3 is built from 17 residues. Germline lookup yields CDR1 LNHNV and CDR2 YYDKDF (reference sequence). V was pared by 1 base and J by 7 bases, with 8 bases of the junction left unmatched. The CDR3 sequence: CATSRGSGRGTGGELFF. The CDR3 nucleotides read TGTGCCACCAGCAGAGGTAGCGGGAGGGGGACTGGCGGGGAGCTGTTTTTT.

This clone was seen more than once but under ten times. The gene calls are TRBV5-1 and TRBJ2-7, with a possible D match to TRBD1 (5 bases). Germline V lookup: CDR1 SGHRS, CDR2 YFSETQ. The ends were cut back, 6 bases at V and 1 base at J, with 14 bases in the middle. CDR3 length: 14 residues. CDR3 nucleotide sequence: TGCGCCAGCAAAGAAACAGGACCTTCCTACGAGCAGTACTTC. The encoded protein is CASKETGPSYEQYF.

This clone turned up a few times. The CDR3 DNA sequence: TGTGCCAGCAGTTACCTGGACAGGGAGGACGAGCAGTTCTTC. Amino acid sequence: CASSYLDREDEQFF. This chain uses TRBV6-5 with TRBJ2-1, with 8 bases fitting TRBD1. This CDR3 is built from 14 residues. V dropped 2 bases and J dropped 10; count of bases not matched to a gene: 7. Germline CDR1 MNHEY, CDR2 SVGAGI.

This clone has just one count. The chain couples TRBV27 to TRBJ1-2; D uncertain. The CDR3 contains 13 residues. Per the germline V gene, CDR1 is MNHEY and CDR2 is SMNVEV (reference sequence). V dropped 3 bases and J dropped 7 bases, with 12 bases sitting between them. The CDR3 DNA sequence: TGTGCCAGCAGTTTGGACGGGGTGGGTGGCTACACCTTC. This codes for CASSLDGVGGYTF.

This clone has just a few counts. The J gene is TRBJ2-7, the V gene TRBV4-3; 13 bases agree with TRBD2. The CDR3 sequence is 16 residues long. The germline CDR1 and CDR2 sequences are LGHNA and YSLEER. With 2 bases clipped from V and 2 bases from J, the junction kept 3 bases outside the gene matches. CDR3 nucleotides: TGCGCCAGCAGCCAAACCGGGACTAGCGGGGCCTACGAGCAGTACTTC. Translated: CASSQTGTSGAYEQYF.

This sequence joins TRBV15 and TRBJ1-5; D remains ambiguous. This CDR3 comprises 13 residues. The V and J ends lost 0 bases and 6 bases respectively, with 6 bases between them. Germline assignment: CDR1 LNHNV and CDR2 YYDKDF (reference sequence). This CDR3 is CATSRELPQPQHF. CDR3 bases: TGTGCCACCAGCAGAGAGCTCCCTCAGCCCCAGCATTTT.

V is TRBV25-1 and J is TRBJ1-2; possibly TRBD1 for D (6 bases). The CDR3 covers 18 residues. Trimming took 1 base from V and 6 from J, leaving 24 bases between them. Germline assignment: CDR1 MGHDK and CDR2 SYGVNS. CDR3 protein: CASSESLFGTGNGDGYTF. As DNA, the CDR3 is TGTGCCAGCAGTGAATCTTTATTTGGAACAGGGAACGGCGATGGCTACACCTTC.

This clone is a singleton in its sample. The chain employs TRBV11-2 and TRBJ2-5, with 12 nucleotides matching TRBD2. The germline V gene has CDR1 SGHAT and CDR2 FQNNGV. Losses at the gene ends were 1 base for V and 11 bases for J; bases not matched to a gene: 8. The CDR3 totals 15 residues. This CDR3 reads CASSLGQGLAGPQYF. In nucleotides, the CDR3 is TGTGCCAGCAGCTTAGGCCAGGGACTAGCGGGCCCGCAGTACTTC.

The chain combines TRBV9 with TRBJ2-3, with 11 bases identical to TRBD2. The germline V gene has CDR1 SGDLS and CDR2 YYNGEE. The V segment lost 3 bases and the J segment 2 bases; nucleotides outside the gene matches: 5. The CDR3 is 16 residues long. CDR3 amino acids: CASSDTSGSPTDTQYF. The CDR3 DNA reads TGTGCCAGCAGCGACACTAGCGGGAGCCCCACAGATACGCAGTATTTT.

This clone has more than one count but fewer than ten. V usage is TRBV7-2 and J usage is TRBJ2-1, with 9 bases aligning to TRBD2. V gave up 5 bases and J gave up 6 bases; unmatched junction bases: 5. Germline assignment: CDR1 SGHTA and CDR2 FQGNSA. The CDR3 has 14 amino acids. The CDR3 DNA sequence: TGTGCCAGCAGCCCCCGGACTAGCGTCAATGAGCAGTTCTTC. Translation: CASSPRTSVNEQFF.

The chain is built from TRBV5-1 and TRBJ2-1; 9 bases are a match to TRBD1. CDR1 is SGHRS, CDR2 YFSETQ, per germline. V lost 5 bases and J lost 2; bases outside the gene matches: 11. The CDR3 totals 17 residues. The CDR3 DNA sequence: TGCGCCAGCAGAAACCCCCTCCGGGACAGGGCCTACAATGAGCAGTTCTTC. This codes for CASRNPLRDRAYNEQFF. The whole variable domain, remainder taken from reference TRBV5-1 and TRBJ2-1, is KAGVTQTPRYLIKTRGQQVTLSCSPISGHRSVSWYQQTPGQGLQFLFEYFSETQRNKGNFPGRFSGRQFSNSRSEMNVSTLELGDSALYLCASRNPLRDRAYNEQFFGPGTRLTVL.

This clone was observed a few times. The genes are TRBV21-1 and TRBJ2-1; TRBD1 is the table's D call, not checked against the DNA. TRBV21-1 is a recognized pseudogene. The CDR3 has 16 residues. CDR3 sequence: CASSAGQESSYNEQFF. DNA of the CDR3: TGTGCCAGCAGCGCCGGACAGGAGAGCTCCTACAATGAGCAGTTCTTC.

This clone came up a few times. The chain combines TRBV18 with TRBJ1-1; D unclear. The CDR3 sequence is 15 residues long. Trimming removed 3 bases from V and 5 bases from J, with 16 bases in between. Per germline, CDR1 KGHSH and CDR2 LQKENI. CDR3 in amino acids: CASSPRMGGPTEAFF. Here the CDR3 DNA reads TGTGCCAGCTCACCGAGGATGGGAGGGCCAACTGAAGCTTTCTTT.

This clone has just a few counts. The chain is built from TRBV28 and TRBJ1-4; D is unclear. CDR1 and CDR2 from the germline V gene are MDHEN and SYDVKM. Trimming cost V 6 bases and J 7 bases, with 12 bases left between them. The CDR3 has 13 residues. The CDR3 DNA is TGTGCCAGCAGGAGGCAGGCTCTTGAAAAACTGTTTTTT. It codes for CASRRQALEKLFF.

This clone showed up just a few times. This chain connects TRBV6-5 to TRBJ2-5; tentatively, D is TRBD1 (5 bases). From germline, CDR1 is MNHEY and CDR2 SVGAGI. Deletions cut 5 bases from V and 1 base from J, with 11 bases between. CDR3 size: 14 residues. The DNA for the CDR3 is TGTGCCAGCAGTCAACAGGCGGCCCAAGAGACCCAGTACTTC. Residues: CASSQQAAQETQYF.

This clone has only a few counts. The chain carries TRBV25-1 and TRBJ2-3, with a tentative D call TRBD2 (6 bases). Germline V gene data show CDR1 as MGHDK and CDR2 as SYGVNS. Trimming took 4 bases from V and 3 from J, leaving 8 bases between them. The CDR3 is made up of 13 amino acids. CDR3 in amino acids: CASSVAGTDTQYF. CDR3 nucleotides: TGTGCCAGCAGTGTCGCGGGGACAGATACGCAGTATTTT. Using reference TRBV25-1 and TRBJ2-3 for the parts outside the CDR3, the full variable domain is EADIYQTPRYLVIGTGKKITLECSQTMGHDKMYWYQQDPGMELHLIHYSYGVNSTEKGDLSSESTVSRIRTEHFPLTLESARPSHTSQYLCASSVAGTDTQYFGPGTRLTVL.

This clone appeared a few times. The genes are TRBV15 and TRBJ2-7, with 7 nucleotides matching TRBD1. The CDR3 covers 15 residues. The germline gives CDR1 LNHNV, CDR2 YYDKDF (reference sequence). V gave up 0 bases and J gave up 4 bases; unmatched junction bases: 6. DNA for the CDR3: TGTGCCACCAGCAGAGATTGGGACAGAATTTACGAGCAGTACTTC. Its protein is CATSRDWDRIYEQYF.